This passage covers 30 T cell receptor beta chains from one sample sequenced in a study of shared clonotypes between healthy human individuals. This table comes from immunoSEQ multiplex PCR, and its TCRdb copy is limited to in-frame clones, with some not included. The sample lists roughly 2.5 million clones, just over 90% occurring once. Sequencing was performed on naive CD4+ T cells sorted from blood. Subset in this sample: CD45RA+ positively selected. The receptors shown here come from a young man in good health.

Details on this clone: Within the sample, other DNA sequences also encode this same CDR3. The chain couples TRBV7-2 to TRBJ1-1; D call uncertain. CDR3 length: 13 amino acids. The V end was cut by 4 bases, the J end by 1 base, with 7 bases between. Per the germline V gene, CDR1 is SGHTA and CDR2 is FQGNSA. The CDR3 spells CASSSRQNTEAFF. CDR3 in DNA: TGTGCCAGCAGCTCCCGACAGAACACTGAAGCTTTCTTT. The whole variable domain, filled in from reference TRBV7-2 and TRBJ1-1, reads GAGVSQSPSNKVTEKGKDVELRCDPISGHTALYWYRQSLGQGLEFLIYFQGNSAPDKSGLPSDRFSAERTGGSVSTLTIQRTQQEDSAVYLCASSSRQNTEAFFGQGTRLTVV.

The V gene is TRBV5-1, the J gene TRBJ1-3, with D possibly being TRBD1 (5 bases). Trimming removed 5 bases at V and 0 bases at J, with 12 bases between. The germline V gene has CDR1 SGHRS and CDR2 YFSETQ. This CDR3 region has 15 residues. The CDR3 protein is CASSEQVTSGNTIYF. CDR3 nucleotide sequence: TGCGCCAGCAGTGAACAGGTCACCTCTGGAAACACCATATATTTT.

The rearrangement uses TRBV11-2 and TRBJ2-7; D is unresolved. Germline-derived CDR1 and CDR2 are SGHAT and FQNNGV. The CDR3 consists of 15 residues. V was cut by 6 bases and J by 0 bases, with 15 bases left in between. The CDR3, as DNA: TGTGCCAGCAGGGCCCTGAAGGAGACCTCCTACGAGCAGTACTTC. Its protein is CASRALKETSYEQYF.

The chain combines TRBV15 with TRBJ2-5, with TRBD2 matching over 12 bases. V lost 1 base to trimming and J lost 1 base; unmatched junction nucleotides: 4. The CDR3 covers 17 residues. The germline V gene encodes CDR1 LNHNV and CDR2 YYDKDF (reference sequence). The chain's CDR3 is CATSRGLAGGSQETQYF. In DNA, the CDR3 is TGTGCCACCAGCAGAGGTCTAGCGGGGGGGAGCCAAGAGACCCAGTACTTC.

The chain links TRBV30 to TRBJ2-7; D is perhaps TRBD1 (5 bases). Trimming removed 3 bases from V and 2 bases from J, with 8 bases in between. The CDR3 has 12 amino acids. Germline V gives CDR1 GTSNPN, CDR2 SVGIG (reference sequence). The CDR3 region is CAWRTEPYEQYF. The CDR3 DNA reads TGTGCCTGGAGGACAGAACCCTACGAGCAGTACTTC.

The gene calls are TRBV4-1 and TRBJ2-3; no definite D call. V was trimmed by 0 bases and J by 7 bases, leaving 8 bases between them. The germline gives CDR1 MGHRA, CDR2 YSYEKL. The CDR3 runs to 13 residues. This chain's CDR3 is CASSQDQEYTQYF. CDR3 in DNA: TGCGCCAGCAGCCAAGATCAGGAATATACGCAGTATTTT.

The genes are TRBV9 and TRBJ2-3; a possible D gene is TRBD1 (5 bases). Germline CDR1 reads SGDLS; CDR2 reads YYNGEE. Trimming cost V 4 bases and J 0 bases, with 18 bases left between them. CDR3 size: 17 residues. The CDR3 nucleotides read TGTGCCAGCAGCTACCCGGAAAGGGGCGCTAGCACAGATACGCAGTATTTT. The encoded protein is CASSYPERGASTDTQYF.

The chain is built from TRBV2 and TRBJ2-5; possible D gene TRBD1, 6 bases. Germline-derived CDR1 and CDR2 are SNHLY and FYNNEI. The CDR3 extends over 15 amino acids. The V end was cut by 3 bases, the J end by 4 bases, with 15 bases between. The CDR3 region has the DNA TGTGCCAGCAGTGACAGGGGACCGGGTATAGAGACCCAGTACTTC. Translation gives CASSDRGPGIETQYF.

This chain connects TRBV28 to TRBJ1-1; D gene ambiguous. CDR3 length: 16 amino acids. Looked up from germline, CDR1 is MDHEN and CDR2 is SYDVKM. The ends were cut back, 2 bases at V and 0 bases at J, with 13 bases in the middle. The CDR3 bases are TGTGCCAGCAGTTTAATGAAGGGAACTATGAACACTGAAGCTTTCTTT. This encodes CASSLMKGTMNTEAFF.

The chain recombines TRBV5-1 with TRBJ2-7; D not resolved. The V and J ends lost 0 bases and 0 bases respectively, with 10 bases between them. The CDR3 consists of 15 residues. The germline CDR1 and CDR2 sequences are SGHRS and YFSETQ. This CDR3 is CASSLGPEISYEQYF. The CDR3 bases are TGCGCCAGCAGCTTGGGACCAGAAATCTCCTACGAGCAGTACTTC.

The CDR3 DNA reads as TGTGCCAGCAGCCCCGGGTGGGGGCATTACGAGCAGTACTTC. Protein product: CASSPGWGHYEQYF. The chain uses TRBV11-2 and TRBJ2-7; tentatively, D is TRBD1 (6 bases). The CDR3 has 14 amino acids. Trimming left V 5 bases short and J 4 bases short, with 15 bases between. CDR1 is SGHAT, CDR2 FQNNGV, per germline.

This chain links TRBV18 with TRBJ2-7; D unresolved. Germline CDR1 KGHSH, CDR2 LQKENI. The V end was cut by 2 bases, the J end by 3 bases, with 14 bases between. The CDR3 is 15 residues long. The CDR3 region has the DNA TGTGCCAGCTCACCAACGGGTTCCCCCCTCTACGAGCAGTACTTC. Its protein is CASSPTGSPLYEQYF.

The chain couples TRBV6-5 to TRBJ2-7, with 9 bases identical to TRBD2. Trimming removed 6 bases from V and 7 bases from J; junction bases left unmatched: 7. The germline gives CDR1 MNHEY, CDR2 SVGAGI. This CDR3 spans 13 amino acids. The CDR3: CASRPSGTLEQYF. The CDR3 DNA sequence: TGTGCCAGCAGACCTAGCGGGACTCTTGAGCAGTACTTC.

The chain recombines TRBV25-1 with TRBJ1-1; D call uncertain. V shed 3 bases and J shed 4 bases, with 6 bases lying between them. The germline V gene encodes CDR1 MGHDK and CDR2 SYGVNS. The CDR3 extends over 12 amino acids. CDR3 sequence (DNA): TGTGCCAGCAGTGACAGGAGCACTGAAGCTTTCTTT. Its translation: CASSDRSTEAFF.

The chain uses TRBV10-3 and TRBJ2-7; the D gene is possibly TRBD2 (5 bases). V lost 4 bases to trimming and J lost 3 bases, with 7 bases between them. The length of the CDR3 is 12 residues. Germline CDR1 ENHRY, CDR2 SYGVKD. The CDR3 DNA is TGTGCCATCAGTGCGGGAAACTACGAGCAGTACTTC. Its protein product is CAISAGNYEQYF.

The CDR3 spells CASSITSGSFSEETQYF. The CDR3, as DNA: TGTGCCAGCAGCATTACTAGCGGGAGTTTTTCGGAAGAGACCCAGTACTTC. The chain carries TRBV9 and TRBJ2-5; 11 bases match TRBD2. The germline CDR1 and CDR2 sequences are SGDLS and YYNGEE. The CDR3 runs 17 residues. The V gene end was trimmed by 4 bases and the J gene end by 3 bases; junction bases not matched to a gene: 11.

The chain carries TRBV7-8 and TRBJ2-1; D might be TRBD2 (5 bases). CDR3 length equals 17 residues. Germline V gene lookup returns CDR1 SGHVS and CDR2 FQNEAQ. The V and J ends lost 3 bases and 2 bases respectively, with 17 bases between them. The CDR3, as DNA: TGTGCCAGCAGCTTTCTGAGGGCAGCGGAGACCTACAATGAGCAGTTCTTC. It encodes CASSFLRAAETYNEQFF.

The rearrangement links TRBV15 to TRBJ2-2; 7 bases line up with TRBD2. V gave up 3 bases and J gave up 1 base; unmatched junction bases: 2. Germline CDR1 and CDR2: LNHNV and YYDKDF (reference sequence). This CDR3 has 15 residues. DNA for the CDR3: TGTGCCACCAGCAGGACTAGCCTGAACACCGGGGAGCTGTTTTTT. Protein: CATSRTSLNTGELFF.

Regarding this clone: The identical CDR3 is also encoded by other nucleotide sequences in the sample. The CDR3 nucleotides read TGCAGTGCTAAGGCGGAAACCCAGTACTTC. It is translated as CSAKAETQYF. The chain uses TRBV20-1 and TRBJ2-5, with unresolved D. The CDR3 length is 10 residues. The V gene lost 4 bases and the J gene lost 8 bases, with 8 bases spanning the gap. Germline V gene sequence: CDR1 DFQATT, CDR2 SNEGSKA (reference sequence).

This chain links TRBV5-1 with TRBJ1-1; tentatively, D is TRBD1 (5 bases). Germline V gene lookup returns CDR1 SGHRS and CDR2 YFSETQ. The V end was cut by 4 bases, the J end by 6 bases, with 19 bases between. The CDR3 consists of 15 residues. The CDR3 loop is CASSPGGSEISEAFF. DNA for the CDR3: TGCGCCAGCAGCCCTGGGGGTAGCGAGATCTCTGAAGCTTTCTTT.

CDR3 sequence reads: CASSLVPGGETQYF. CDR3 nucleotides: TGCGCCAGCAGCTTGGTTCCGGGAGGAGAGACCCAGTACTTC. The chain combines TRBV5-1 with TRBJ2-5, with TRBD2 identical over 7 bases. The CDR3 is 14 residues long. V was pared by 0 bases and J by 4 bases, with 3 bases of the junction left unmatched. CDR1 is SGHRS and CDR2 is YFSETQ in the germline V gene.

Note on this clone: Other DNA sequences in this specimen translate into the identical CDR3. CDR3 nucleotides: TGTGCCAGCAGCTTGTTAGGGGGCTCCTACGAGCAGTACTTC. Residues: CASSLLGGSYEQYF. J is TRBJ2-7 and V is TRBV7-2; tentatively, D is TRBD1 (6 bases). V was clipped by 3 bases and J by 0 bases, with 9 bases between them. The CDR3 runs 14 residues. From germline, CDR1 is SGHTA and CDR2 FQGNSA.

The chain joins TRBV10-3 to TRBJ1-2, with D tentatively TRBD1 (6 bases). The germline gives CDR1 ENHRY, CDR2 SYGVKD. Between the trimmed V and J ends, which lost 0 bases and 7 bases, there was a span of 30 bases. The CDR3 extends over 20 amino acids. This CDR3 reads CAISESTLMDRNTMTGGYTF. CDR3 DNA sequence: TGTGCCATCAGTGAGTCGACACTGATGGACAGAAATACTATGACGGGTGGCTACACCTTC.

The rearrangement uses TRBV15 and TRBJ2-7; perhaps TRBD2 as D (6 bases). Germline V gene data show CDR1 as LNHNV and CDR2 as YYDKDF (reference sequence). The CDR3 consists of 15 residues. V lost 4 bases and J lost 3, with 16 bases in between. DNA for the CDR3: TGTGCCACCAGCATAAAACGGGGAGGAAACTACGAGCAGTACTTC. Translated, it gives CATSIKRGGNYEQYF.

Notes on this clone: The identical CDR3 is also encoded by other nucleotide sequences in the sample. The rearrangement links TRBV4-1 to TRBJ2-7, with 8 nucleotides matching TRBD1. In germline, CDR1 is MGHRA, CDR2 YSYEKL. There are 15 residues in the CDR3. After removal of 1 base from V and 0 bases from J, the junction contained 2 bases not matched to a gene. The CDR3 sequence is CASSQGTGSSYEQYF. CDR3 sequence (DNA): TGCGCCAGCAGCCAAGGGACAGGGAGCTCCTACGAGCAGTACTTC.

The genes are TRBV6-1 and TRBJ2-7, with a possible D match to TRBD2 (6 bases). This CDR3 is 14 amino acids long. V was trimmed by 6 bases and J by 3 bases, leaving 15 bases between them. Per the germline V gene, CDR1 is MNHNS and CDR2 is SASEGT. CDR3 sequence (DNA): TGTGCCAGCAGGGGGGAGGAGGAGGGCTACGAGCAGTACTTC. Amino acid sequence: CASRGEEEGYEQYF.

In DNA form, the CDR3 reads TGTGCCATCAGTGAACCTTCCCGACAGGGACCGAACACTGAAGCTTTCTTT. It translates to CAISEPSRQGPNTEAFF. The gene calls are TRBV10-3 and TRBJ1-1, with TRBD1 matching over 7 bases. CDR1 and CDR2 (germline): ENHRY, SYGVKD. V shed 3 bases, J shed 1 base, and the junction held 11 bases outside the gene matches. There are 17 residues in the CDR3.

The genes are TRBV12-5 and TRBJ1-4, with D perhaps matching TRBD1 (5 bases). The CDR3 runs 16 residues. Trimming shortened V by 5 bases and J by 4 bases, and 17 bases separated the two germline ends. CDR1 is LGHNT and CDR2 is FRNRAP in the germline V gene. CDR3 nucleotide sequence: TGTGCTAGTGGTCCCAGGGTCGGGAGGAATAATGAAAAACTGTTTTTT. This encodes CASGPRVGRNNEKLFF.

The genes are TRBV6-6 and TRBJ2-1; D is unresolved. This CDR3 is 15 amino acids long. Germline V gene lookup returns CDR1 MNHNY and CDR2 SVGAGI (reference sequence). The germline V and J ends were trimmed by 0 bases and 1 base, with 7 bases remaining between them. CDR3: CASSYSLQSYNEQFF. For the CDR3, the DNA is TGTGCCAGCAGTTACTCGTTGCAGTCCTACAATGAGCAGTTCTTC.

V and J are TRBV6-5 and TRBJ2-5, with 8 nucleotides matching TRBD1. Germline CDR1 MNHEY, CDR2 SVGAGI. V shed 4 bases, J shed 7 bases, and the junction held 8 bases outside the gene matches. The CDR3 has 14 amino acids. CDR3 sequence reads: CASSSGQGRGTQYF. Here the CDR3 DNA reads TGTGCCAGCAGTTCCGGACAGGGTAGGGGGACCCAGTACTTC.